The T cell receptor (beta chain) under discussion was sequenced for a study of blood T cell repertoires in COVID-19. About the research overall: T cells, B-cell-depleted T cells, or PBMCs supplied cDNA or gDNA.

Original processing notes: Nucleated cell number was recorded as an estimate derived from reference gene primer amplification. This table comes from immunoSEQ multiplex PCR, and its TCRdb copy is limited to in-frame clones, with some not included. V and J calls and clone size come straight from that table; D and trimming were deduced from the DNA. The data contain 75,000 to 95,000 clones, about 80% of them seen just once; the ten biggest clones take up around 5.8%. The TCR originated in a man aged 55 to 70 with acute or convalescent COVID-19. Material for sequencing was peripheral blood.

CDR3 bases: TGTGCCAGCAGTCAAAACAGAATCTATGGCTACACCTTC. Translated, it gives CASSQNRIYGYTF. The chain has TRBV6-5 and TRBJ1-2; D call uncertain. With 5 bases removed from V and 4 bases from J, the gap between germline ends came to 11 bases. The germline V gene has CDR1 MNHEY and CDR2 SVGAGI. The CDR3 length is 13 residues.